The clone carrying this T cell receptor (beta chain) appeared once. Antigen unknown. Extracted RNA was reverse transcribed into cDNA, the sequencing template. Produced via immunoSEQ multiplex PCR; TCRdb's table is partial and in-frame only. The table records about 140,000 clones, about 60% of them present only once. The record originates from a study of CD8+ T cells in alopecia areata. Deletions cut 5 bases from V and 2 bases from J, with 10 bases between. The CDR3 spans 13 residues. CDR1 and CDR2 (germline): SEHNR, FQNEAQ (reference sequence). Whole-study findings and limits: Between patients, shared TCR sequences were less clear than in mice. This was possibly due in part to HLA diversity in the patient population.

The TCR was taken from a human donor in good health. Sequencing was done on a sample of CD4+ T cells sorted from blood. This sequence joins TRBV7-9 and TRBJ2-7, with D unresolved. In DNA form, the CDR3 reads TGTGCCAGCAGCGCCCCCAGCACCTACGAGCAGTACTTC. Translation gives CASSAPSTYEQYF.